This T cell receptor (beta chain) was obtained from a study of cytomegalovirus exposure and HLA in healthy donors. Trimming cost V 0 bases and J 4 bases, with 13 bases left between them. This CDR3 is built from 15 residues. CDR1 and CDR2 from the germline V gene are SGHDT and YYEEEE. In the PCR, 60 Vbeta and 13 Jbeta primers were used. Assay used: immunoSEQ multiplex PCR; TCRdb lists only in-frame clones, some missing. The sample has about 140,000 clones; 70% to 80% are singletons. The sequenced material came from PBMCs. The chain has TRBV5-6 and TRBJ1-2, with D possibly being TRBD1 (5 bases). This receptor was identified in a man aged 35 to 55 in good health and CMV-seropositive. CDR3 nucleotides: TGTGCCAGCAGCTTGGAGCAGGGAAGGGTCTATGGCTACACCTTC. Protein product: CASSLEQGRVYGYTF.